This T cell receptor (beta chain) is drawn from a study of regulatory and conventional T cells in RAG deficiency. For the study at large: CID or atypical SCID patients with hypomorphic RAG mutations often have autoimmunity.

Germline CDR1 is ENHRY and CDR2 is SYGVKD. Trimming shortened V by 0 bases and J by 5 bases, and 14 bases separated the two germline ends. The CDR3 runs 15 residues. The sorted conventional CD4+ T cells were CD25-low and CD127-high, with genomic DNA sequenced. To note about this clone: The antigen remains undetermined.

Study conclusions and caveats: In Omenn syndrome, sorted "Tregs" may be peripherally activated cells. Omenn patients showed >85% Treg-Tconv overlap and shorter CDR3 lengths.

TCRdb's table, derived via immunoSEQ multiplex PCR, lists solely in-frame clones and lacks some. The sample lists roughly 10,000 clones; around 94% were seen once. This rearrangement joins TRBV10-3 to TRBJ2-7; D unclear. The TCR originated in a human donor with RAG deficiency presenting as severe combined immunodeficiency. The sample consisted of CD4+ effector T cells sorted from blood. CDR3 amino acids: CAISESIVGKHEQYF. The DNA for the CDR3 is TGTGCCATCAGTGAGTCGATAGTGGGGAAGCACGAGCAGTACTTC.